The rows below give T cell receptor beta chains drawn from one sample of a study of cytomegalovirus exposure and HLA in healthy donors. Only in-frame clones appear in the TCRdb table, and some are missing; sequencing was by immunoSEQ multiplex PCR. The sample yields about 360,000 clones, more than 80% seen once. Sequenced input: PBMCs. The receptor source for this set is a woman under 30 in good health and CMV-seronegative. The CDR3 runs from the conserved cysteine through the conserved F or W. D genes are given only for firm matches. The size entry is marked missing in some rows and otherwise reads once, few, many or a size class.

-	TRBV7-2	-	TRBJ2-3	CASSLGHTDTQYF	TGTGCCAGCAGCTTAGGTCACACAGATACGCAGTATTTT
TRBD1	TRBV29-1	-	TRBJ1-1	CSVEMDRGRRAFF	TGCAGCGTTGAGATGGACAGGGGACGGAGAGCTTTCTTT
TRBD2	TRBV6-4	once	TRBJ2-3	CASSESASGSTDTQYF	TGTGCCAGCAGTGAGTCAGCTAGCGGAAGCACAGATACGCAGTATTTT
-	TRBV10-1	-	TRBJ2-3	CASSEAAGPDTQYF	TGCGCCAGCAGTGAGGCTGCGGGGCCCGATACGCAGTATTTT
TRBD1	TRBV7-9	-	TRBJ2-3	CASSLTGVDTQYF	TGTGCCAGCAGCTTAACAGGGGTAGATACGCAGTATTTT
TRBD2	TRBV2	-	TRBJ2-1	CASLLAGGLYNEQFF	TGTGCCAGCTTACTAGCGGGGGGTCTCTACAATGAGCAGTTCTTC
TRBD2	TRBV25-1	-	TRBJ2-7	CASSEPASGIYEQYF	TGTGCCAGCAGTGAACCGGCTAGCGGGATCTACGAGCAGTACTTC
-	TRBV7-2	-	TRBJ1-2	CASSLVGNYGYTF	TGTGCCAGCAGCTTAGTCGGGAACTATGGCTACACCTTC
-	TRBV27	-	TRBJ1-1	CASSMRGIRATEAFF	TGTGCCAGCAGTATGCGGGGGATCAGGGCCACTGAAGCTTTCTTT
TRBD2	TRBV27	-	TRBJ2-2	CASRSREGTPGELFF	TGTGCCAGCAGGTCCCGGGAGGGTACTCCCGGGGAGCTGTTTTTT
TRBD2	TRBV7-3	many	TRBJ2-7	CASSLLAEMNYEQYF	TGTGCCAGCAGCCTACTAGCGGAGATGAACTACGAGCAGTACTTC
-	TRBV27	-	TRBJ1-1	CASRRDWAFF	TGTGCCAGCCGGCGGGATTGGGCTTTCTTT
-	TRBV6-5	-	TRBJ1-1	CASRLGWRVNTEAFF	TGTGCCAGCCGTCTAGGCTGGCGGGTGAACACTGAAGCTTTCTTT
TRBD2	TRBV13	-	TRBJ2-3	CASSSPESLAGGPRRDTQYF	TGTGCCAGCAGCTCGCCCGAATCACTAGCGGGAGGGCCCCGGCGGGATACGCAGTATTTT
TRBD2	TRBV11-2	-	TRBJ2-1	CASSISSGSRDEQFF	TGTGCCAGCAGCATATCTAGCGGGAGTAGGGATGAGCAGTTCTTC
-	TRBV7-3	-	TRBJ2-7	CASSLVRRTFSYEQYF	TGTGCCAGCAGCTTAGTCCGTCGGACTTTCTCCTACGAGCAGTACTTC
TRBD2	TRBV27	-	TRBJ2-7	CASSLIAGAHEQYF	TGTGCCAGCAGTCTCATAGCGGGAGCCCACGAGCAGTACTTC
-	TRBV27	few	TRBJ1-5	CASSLASRGISQPQHF	TGTGCCAGCAGTCTCGCCAGCAGAGGGATCAGCCAGCCCCAGCATTTT
TRBD2	TRBV7-9	-	TRBJ2-2	CASRPKGRERYTGELFF	TGTGCCAGCAGACCCAAGGGGCGGGAGAGGTACACCGGGGAGCTGTTTTTT
TRBD2	TRBV14	-	TRBJ2-7	CARGGGSSYEQYF	TGTGCCAGGGGCGGGGGAAGCTCCTACGAGCAGTACTTC
-	TRBV13	-	TRBJ2-3	CASSLGRLSTDTQYF	TGTGCCAGCAGCTTAGGTCGGTTAAGCACAGATACGCAGTATTTT
-	TRBV29-1	-	TRBJ2-7	CSGRRDSYEQYF	TGCAGCGGACGACGGGACTCCTACGAGCAGTACTTC
-	TRBV5-4	few	TRBJ1-1	CASSLAGYTEAFF	TGTGCCAGCAGCTTGGCCGGGTATACTGAAGCTTTCTTT
TRBD1	TRBV5-1	-	TRBJ1-2	CASSPGQGTNYGYTF	TGCGCCAGCAGCCCGGGACAGGGGACTAACTATGGCTACACCTTC
-	TRBV28	-	TRBJ2-1	CASSLGAQLDNEQFF	TGTGCCAGCAGTTTAGGGGCCCAGTTAGACAATGAGCAGTTCTTC
TRBD1	TRBV4-1	-	TRBJ2-7	CASSPPGQGNEQYF	TGCGCCAGCAGCCCACCGGGACAGGGAAACGAGCAGTACTTC
TRBD1	TRBV19	-	TRBJ2-4	CASSRTGALRAKNIQYF	TGTGCCAGTAGCCGGACAGGGGCCCTACGAGCCAAAAACATTCAGTACTTC
TRBD2	TRBV15	-	TRBJ2-1	CATSRPYTGTNNEQFF	TGTGCCACCAGCAGACCTTATACCGGGACTAACAATGAGCAGTTCTTC
TRBD2	TRBV18	-	TRBJ2-1	CASSPQAGYNEQFF	TGTGCCAGCTCACCACAAGCGGGGTACAATGAGCAGTTCTTC
-	TRBV7-8	-	TRBJ1-1	CASSLKNRVTEAFF	TGTGCCAGCAGCCTGAAGAACAGGGTCACTGAAGCTTTCTTT
TRBD2	TRBV2	-	TRBJ2-1	CASSEVRAGGYNEQFF	TGTGCCAGCAGTGAAGTTAGGGCGGGGGGGTACAATGAGCAGTTCTTC
-	TRBV2	-	TRBJ1-6	CASSEGQGGSPLHF	TGTGCCAGCAGTGAAGGCCAGGGCGGTTCACCCCTCCACTTT
TRBD2	TRBV9	-	TRBJ2-1	CASSVAGASGHEQFF	TGTGCCAGCAGCGTAGCTGGGGCTAGCGGGCATGAGCAGTTCTTC
TRBD1	TRBV7-9	-	TRBJ1-2	CASSRTGGNYGYTF	TGTGCCAGCAGCCGGACAGGGGGTAACTATGGCTACACCTTC
TRBD1	TRBV6-1	-	TRBJ2-2	CASSDQDRANTGELFF	TGTGCCAGCAGTGATCAAGACAGGGCCAACACCGGGGAGCTGTTTTTT
-	TRBV30	once	TRBJ2-1	CAWSIGAPHNEQFF	TGTGCCTGGAGTATAGGGGCCCCCCACAATGAGCAGTTCTTC
TRBD2	TRBV28	-	TRBJ2-3	CATSGEGTDTQYF	TGTGCGACTAGCGGGGAGGGCACAGATACGCAGTATTTT
-	TRBV6-5	-	TRBJ2-5	CASSYGRKKETQYF	TGTGCCAGCAGTTACGGCCGAAAGAAAGAGACCCAGTACTTC
TRBD1	TRBV13	-	TRBJ2-7	CASSSYRDRLYEQYF	TGTGCCAGCAGCTCATACCGGGACAGACTTTACGAGCAGTACTTC
TRBD2	TRBV5-1	-	TRBJ2-1	CASSFGGSSYNEQFF	TGCGCCAGCAGCTTTGGCGGGAGCTCCTACAATGAGCAGTTCTTC
TRBD2	TRBV11-2	-	TRBJ2-1	CASSLRRGGFFEQFF	TGTGCCAGCAGCTTACGGCGGGGGGGCTTTTTTGAGCAGTTCTTC
-	TRBV28	-	TRBJ2-7	CASRDSLSYEQYF	TGTGCCAGCAGGGACAGCTTGTCCTACGAGCAGTACTTC
-	TRBV4-1	-	TRBJ2-7	CASSPGRIAVGGYEQYF	TGCGCCAGCAGCCCTGGGCGTATAGCGGTCGGGGGATACGAGCAGTACTTC
TRBD1	TRBV7-2	-	TRBJ1-2	CASSLTGYGYTF	TGTGCCAGCAGCTTGACAGGGTATGGCTACACCTTC
TRBD2	TRBV27	-	TRBJ2-5	CASSLVAGLLETQYF	TGTGCCAGCAGTTTAGTAGCGGGATTGCTAGAGACCCAGTACTTC
TRBD2	TRBV9	-	TRBJ2-3	CASQPLAGGNQDTQYF	TGTGCCAGCCAACCCTTAGCGGGAGGGAATCAAGATACGCAGTATTTT